The 19 T cell receptor beta chains given below trace back to one sample, sequenced in a study of blood T cell repertoires in COVID-19. Produced via immunoSEQ multiplex PCR; TCRdb's table is partial and in-frame only. The sample holds some 180,000 clones, around 81% seen once. Input material: peripheral blood. The receptor set was obtained from a man aged 65-85 years with active or convalescent COVID-19.

DNA of the CDR3: TGCGCCAGCAGCGGACATCTCAGCCCAGATACGCAGTATTTT. Translated: CASSGHLSPDTQYF. J is TRBJ2-3 and V is TRBV5-1; D is possibly TRBD1 (5 bases). The CDR3 is made up of 14 amino acids. Trimming left V 4 bases short and J 4 bases short, with 13 bases between. The germline gives CDR1 SGHRS, CDR2 YFSETQ.

The rearrangement links TRBV5-6 to TRBJ1-2; TRBD1 matches at 8 bases. V lost 6 bases, J lost 4 bases, and 8 bases stayed unmatched. The germline gives CDR1 SGHDT, CDR2 YYEEEE. The CDR3 consists of 14 residues. The CDR3, as DNA: TGTGCCAGCACACGAGCGGACAGGGCCTATGGCTACACCTTC. This codes for CASTRADRAYGYTF.

This rearrangement joins TRBV11-2 to TRBJ2-1, with 9 bases that match TRBD1. The junction had 7 bases not matched to a gene; V was cut back by 1 base and J by 9 bases. The CDR3 sequence is 15 residues long. CDR1 is SGHAT, CDR2 FQNNGV, per germline. The CDR3 coding sequence is TGTGCCAGCAGCTTAGTTGGGACAGGGTTGAGTGAGCAGTTCTTC. It encodes CASSLVGTGLSEQFF. The full variable domain, its missing parts supplied by reference TRBV11-2 and TRBJ2-1, is EAGVAQSPRYKIIEKRQSVAFWCNPISGHATLYWYQQILGQGPKLLIQFQNNGVVDDSQLPKDRFSAERLKGVDSTLKIQPAKLEDSAVYLCASSLVGTGLSEQFFGPGTRLTVL.

The rearrangement uses TRBV5-4 and TRBJ1-1, with 8 bases matching TRBD1. V lost 0 bases to trimming and J lost 1 base; unmatched junction nucleotides: 2. The germline CDR1 and CDR2 sequences are SGHNT and YYREEE (reference sequence). The CDR3 spans 15 residues. The CDR3, as DNA: TGTGCCAGCAGCTTGGGCGGGACAGGGAACACTGAAGCTTTCTTT. This encodes CASSLGGTGNTEAFF. Complete variable domain (other parts from reference TRBV5-4 and TRBJ1-1): ETGVTQSPTHLIKTRGQQVTLRCSSQSGHNTVSWYQQALGQGPQFIFQYYREEENGRGNFPPRFSGLQFPNYSSELNVNALELDDSALYLCASSLGGTGNTEAFFGQGTRLTVV.

The rearrangement joins TRBV28 to TRBJ1-5; no reliable D call. Trimming left V 6 bases short and J 0 bases short, with 12 bases between. The CDR3 has 15 residues. CDR1 and CDR2 from the germline V gene are MDHEN and SYDVKM. CDR3 bases: TGTGCCAGCAGCCCGGACTTTAGTAGCAATCAGCCCCAGCATTTT. Its translation: CASSPDFSSNQPQHF.

The J gene is TRBJ2-1, the V gene TRBV11-2, with D possibly TRBD1 on 5 matching bases. V lost 5 bases, J lost 5 bases, and 10 bases lay in between. Germline CDR1 SGHAT, CDR2 FQNNGV. This CDR3 region has 13 residues. Here the CDR3 reads CASSPDRHNEQFF. CDR3 nucleotides: TGTGCCAGCAGCCCCGACAGACACAATGAGCAGTTCTTC.

This clone has a handful of counts. This chain connects TRBV2 to TRBJ2-2; 10 bases map to TRBD2. Germline CDR1 SNHLY, CDR2 FYNNEI. Trimming removed 4 bases from V and 4 bases from J; junction bases left unmatched: 3. CDR3 length: 15 amino acids. The CDR3 DNA reads TGTGCCAGCAGTGGGACTAGCGGAATCACCGGGGAGCTGTTTTTT. This sequence encodes CASSGTSGITGELFF.

The V and J genes are TRBV19 and TRBJ2-5; 7 positions agree with TRBD1. The CDR3 runs to 14 residues. Germline lookup yields CDR1 LNHDA and CDR2 SQIVND (reference sequence). V trimming: 4 bases; J trimming: 3 bases; junction bases outside the gene matches: 5. The CDR3 reads CASSKGDSKETQYF. The CDR3, as DNA: TGTGCCAGTAGTAAAGGGGACAGCAAAGAGACCCAGTACTTC.

This clone has only one observation. The chain joins TRBV7-9 to TRBJ1-6; 10 bases agree with TRBD1. This CDR3 has 15 amino acids. Germline V lookup: CDR1 SEHNR, CDR2 FQNEAQ (reference sequence). Trimming at V came to 5 bases and at J to 12 bases, leaving 10 bases not matched to a gene. CDR3 sequence: CASSDRDRGGEPLHF. The CDR3 DNA reads as TGTGCCAGCAGCGACCGGGACAGGGGAGGGGAACCCCTCCACTTT.

The chain links TRBV27 to TRBJ2-7; possible D gene TRBD1, 6 bases. The CDR3 covers 16 residues. The ends were cut back, 7 bases at V and 0 bases at J, with 19 bases in the middle. CDR1 is MNHEY and CDR2 is SMNVEV in the germline V gene (reference sequence). The CDR3 DNA reads TGTGCCAGCACACCAACCCGGGACACCTTCTCCTACGAGCAGTACTTC. This encodes CASTPTRDTFSYEQYF.

The chain joins TRBV6-2 or TRBV6-3 to TRBJ1-6; 7 bases match TRBD1. Trimming cost V 4 bases and J 7 bases; bases outside gene matches: 10. The CDR3 is 16 residues long. Looked up from germline, CDR1 is MNHEY and CDR2 is SVGEGT. DNA for the CDR3: TGTGCCAGCAGTTTCTCGGGACAGAGACGAAATTCACCCCTCCACTTT. This codes for CASSFSGQRRNSPLHF.

V usage is TRBV19 and J usage is TRBJ1-1; 7 positions agree with TRBD1. This CDR3 region has 15 residues. Germline V CDR1 and CDR2: LNHDA, SQIVND (reference sequence). The ends lost 6 bases at V and 1 base at J; junction bases unmatched: 8. CDR3 sequence: CASRTGQTQNTEAFF. In nucleotides, the CDR3 is TGTGCCAGTAGAACGGGACAGACACAGAACACTGAAGCTTTCTTT. Combining the CDR3 with reference TRBV19 and TRBJ1-1 gives the whole variable domain DGGITQSPKYLFRKEGQNVTLSCEQNLNHDAMYWYRQDPGQGLRLIYYSQIVNDFQKGDIAEGYSVSREKKESFPLTVTSAQKNPTAFYLCASRTGQTQNTEAFFGQGTRLTVV.

This clone was counted a single time. V is TRBV5-1 and J is TRBJ1-2, with no clear D. This CDR3 spans 15 amino acids. Trimming shortened V by 4 bases and J by 2 bases, and 15 bases separated the two germline ends. CDR1 and CDR2 from the germline V gene are SGHRS and YFSETQ. As DNA, the CDR3 is TGCGCCAGCAGCCAGACTGACCCGAGGAACTATGGCTACACCTTC. Its protein product is CASSQTDPRNYGYTF.

This clone was detected only a few times. The sample contains more than one DNA sequence encoding this CDR3. The chain is built from TRBV6-5 and TRBJ1-4; 7 positions match TRBD1. Germline loops: CDR1 MNHEY, CDR2 SVGAGI. This CDR3 has 14 amino acids. V lost 4 bases, J lost 3 bases, and 2 bases stayed unmatched. In DNA form, the CDR3 reads TGTGCCAGCAGTTCAGGGGGTGCTAATGAAAAACTGTTTTTT. The encoded protein is CASSSGGANEKLFF.

The rearrangement uses TRBV2 and TRBJ1-2, with 9 positions matching TRBD1. V shed 6 bases and J 2 bases; nucleotides not matched to a gene: 4. The CDR3 length is 14 residues. The V gene's germline CDR1 is SNHLY and CDR2 FYNNEI. CDR3 in DNA: TGTGCCAGCAGGGGGGGACAGGGAAACTATGGCTACACCTTC. Translated, it gives CASRGGQGNYGYTF.

The CDR3 reads CASRSPGQGIADTQYF. The DNA of the CDR3 is TGTGCCAGCAGATCTCCGGGACAGGGTATCGCAGATACGCAGTATTTT. V and J are TRBV7-2 and TRBJ2-3; 9 bases match TRBD1. The CDR3 runs to 16 residues. CDR1 and CDR2 (germline): SGHTA, FQGNSA. J was trimmed by 4 bases and V by 6 bases; bases with no gene match: 11. The complete variable domain, with remaining parts taken from reference TRBV7-2 and TRBJ2-3, reads GAGVSQSPSNKVTEKGKDVELRCDPISGHTALYWYRQSLGQGLEFLIYFQGNSAPDKSGLPSDRFSAERTGGSVSTLTIQRTQQEDSAVYLCASRSPGQGIADTQYFGPGTRLTVL.

CDR3 DNA sequence: TGTGCCAGCAGCCTCTCTAGCGGAATCTACAATGAGCAGTTCTTC. Translation gives CASSLSSGIYNEQFF. The gene calls are TRBV7-8 and TRBJ2-1, with 7 bases aligning to TRBD2. The J segment lost 3 bases and the V segment lost 5 bases, leaving 7 bases of the junction unmatched. CDR3 length: 15 residues. Looked up from germline, CDR1 is SGHVS and CDR2 is FQNEAQ.

This clone was observed a handful of times. The chain carries TRBV5-1 and TRBJ2-1; tentative D call: TRBD2 (6 bases). CDR3 length equals 15 residues. Between the trimmed V and J ends, which lost 4 bases and 5 bases, there was a span of 16 bases. Per the germline V gene, CDR1 is SGHRS and CDR2 is YFSETQ. The CDR3 nucleotides read TGCGCCAGCAGCCTACCCGGGACTGTACACAATGAGCAGTTCTTC. Its translation is CASSLPGTVHNEQFF. Variable domain in full (rest from reference TRBV5-1 and TRBJ2-1): KAGVTQTPRYLIKTRGQQVTLSCSPISGHRSVSWYQQTPGQGLQFLFEYFSETQRNKGNFPGRFSGRQFSNSRSEMNVSTLELGDSALYLCASSLPGTVHNEQFFGPGTRLTVL.

This chain links TRBV7-9 with TRBJ2-7, with 7 bases that match TRBD1. This CDR3 region has 17 residues. J lost 0 bases, V lost 0 bases, and 8 bases had no gene match. The germline V gene encodes CDR1 SEHNR and CDR2 FQNEAQ (reference sequence). The CDR3 DNA reads TGTGCCAGCAGCTTAGCGAGGGGGCAGTCAAGCTCCTACGAGCAGTACTTC. It specifies CASSLARGQSSSYEQYF.